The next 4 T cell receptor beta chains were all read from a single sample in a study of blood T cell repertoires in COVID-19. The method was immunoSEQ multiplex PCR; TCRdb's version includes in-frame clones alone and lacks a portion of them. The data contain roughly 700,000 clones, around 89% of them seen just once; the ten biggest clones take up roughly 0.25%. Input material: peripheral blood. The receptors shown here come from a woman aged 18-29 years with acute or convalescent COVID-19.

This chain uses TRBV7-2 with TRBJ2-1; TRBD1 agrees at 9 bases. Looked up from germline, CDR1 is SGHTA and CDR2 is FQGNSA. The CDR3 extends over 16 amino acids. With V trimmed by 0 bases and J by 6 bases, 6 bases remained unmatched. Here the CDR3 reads CASSLATGTGSNEQFF. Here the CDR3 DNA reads TGTGCCAGCAGCTTAGCGACTGGGACAGGGAGCAATGAGCAGTTCTTC.

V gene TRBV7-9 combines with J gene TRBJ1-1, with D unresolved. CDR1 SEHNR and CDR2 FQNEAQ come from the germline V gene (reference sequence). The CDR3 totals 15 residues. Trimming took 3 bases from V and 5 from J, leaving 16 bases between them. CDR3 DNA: TGTGCCAGCAGCTTCTACCTGGGCCAACGAACTGAAGCTTTCTTT. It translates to CASSFYLGQRTEAFF.

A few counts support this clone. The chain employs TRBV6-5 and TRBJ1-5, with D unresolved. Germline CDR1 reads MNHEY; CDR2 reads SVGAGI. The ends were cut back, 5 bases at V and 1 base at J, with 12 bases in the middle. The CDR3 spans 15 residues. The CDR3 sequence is CASSTGVGSNQPQHF. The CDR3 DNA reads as TGTGCCAGCAGTACCGGGGTGGGAAGCAATCAGCCCCAGCATTTT.

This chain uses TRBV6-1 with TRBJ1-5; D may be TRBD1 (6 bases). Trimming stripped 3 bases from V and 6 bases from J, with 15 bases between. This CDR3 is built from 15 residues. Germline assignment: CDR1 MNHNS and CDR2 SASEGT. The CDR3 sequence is CASSDRSGALQPQHF. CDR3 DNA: TGTGCCAGCAGTGATCGGTCAGGGGCCCTTCAGCCCCAGCATTTT.